These T cell receptor beta chains were read from a single sample in a study of Ad26.COV2.S vaccination and SARS-CoV-2 variants. The protocol was immunoSEQ multiplex PCR, while the TCRdb copy is restricted to in-frame clones and leaves out a portion. The sample lists over 100,000 clones, less than 85% seen once, with 15% to 20% in the top ten. Sequencing used peripheral blood, obtained after recovery from COVID-19. Receptors were obtained from a human donor who had recovered from COVID-19. Each CDR3 is given with its conserved first and last residue. The D gene is left open where the match is weak. The listing skips clone size in some rows; elsewhere it reads once, few, many or a size class.

CDR3aa: CASSFRDRGLDEQFF; CDR3nt: TGTGCCAGCAGCTTCCGGGACAGGGGGCTAGATGAGCAGTTCTTC; j_gene: TRBJ2-1; abundance: -; v_gene: TRBV7-9; d_gene: TRBD1
CDR3aa: CASSIQGDTEAFF; CDR3nt: TGTGCCAGCAGCATCCAGGGTGACACTGAAGCTTTCTTT; j_gene: TRBJ1-1; abundance: -; v_gene: TRBV9; d_gene: -
CDR3aa: CASNIAYSNQPQHF; CDR3nt: TGTGCCAGCAATATTGCTTATAGCAATCAGCCCCAGCATTTT; j_gene: TRBJ1-5; abundance: -; v_gene: TRBV14; d_gene: -
CDR3aa: CASSPTRSSYNEQFF; CDR3nt: TGTGCCAGCAGCCCGACTAGGAGCTCCTACAATGAGCAGTTCTTC; j_gene: TRBJ2-1; abundance: -; v_gene: TRBV3-1/TRBV3-2; d_gene: -
CDR3aa: CASSLFGAGELFF; CDR3nt: TGTGCCAGCAGCTTATTCGGGGCCGGGGAGCTGTTTTTT; j_gene: TRBJ2-2; abundance: -; v_gene: TRBV7-2; d_gene: -
CDR3aa: CASSGGGAMTDTQYF; CDR3nt: TGTGCCAGCAGCGGCGGGGGGGCCATGACAGATACGCAGTATTTT; j_gene: TRBJ2-3; abundance: few; v_gene: TRBV9; d_gene: TRBD2
CDR3aa: CSVGGVNKNIQYF; CDR3nt: TGCAGCGTTGGAGGGGTAAACAAAAACATTCAGTACTTC; j_gene: TRBJ2-4; abundance: -; v_gene: TRBV29-1; d_gene: -
CDR3aa: CASANANEQYF; CDR3nt: TGTGCCAGCGCTAACGCCAACGAGCAGTACTTC; j_gene: TRBJ2-7; abundance: -; v_gene: TRBV6-5; d_gene: -
CDR3aa: CASTPDRSSSYNEQFF; CDR3nt: TGTGCCAGCACTCCCGACCGAAGCAGCTCCTACAATGAGCAGTTCTTC; j_gene: TRBJ2-1; abundance: -; v_gene: TRBV28; d_gene: -
CDR3aa: CAISESQGTNSPLHF; CDR3nt: TGTGCCATCAGTGAGTCTCAGGGGACCAATTCACCCCTCCACTTT; j_gene: TRBJ1-6; abundance: -; v_gene: TRBV10-3; d_gene: -
CDR3aa: CASSLNRYLRTDTQYF; CDR3nt: TGTGCCAGCAGCCTAAACCGCTACCTTCGCACAGATACGCAGTATTTT; j_gene: TRBJ2-3; abundance: -; v_gene: TRBV9; d_gene: -
CDR3aa: CSASSRRSYGYTF; CDR3nt: TGCAGTGCTAGTAGTAGGAGGTCCTATGGCTACACCTTC; j_gene: TRBJ1-2; abundance: -; v_gene: TRBV20-1; d_gene: -
CDR3aa: CASRPGRTGELFF; CDR3nt: TGTGCCAGCAGACCTGGACGGACCGGGGAGCTGTTTTTT; j_gene: TRBJ2-2; abundance: -; v_gene: TRBV12-3/TRBV12-4; d_gene: -
CDR3aa: CASSRTASSYEQYF; CDR3nt: TGTGCCAGCTCCAGGACGGCTAGCTCCTACGAGCAGTACTTC; j_gene: TRBJ2-7; abundance: many; v_gene: TRBV2; d_gene: -
CDR3aa: CASSSGTDNSPLHF; CDR3nt: TGTGCCAGCTCGTCCGGGACAGATAATTCACCCCTCCACTTT; j_gene: TRBJ1-6; abundance: -; v_gene: TRBV18; d_gene: TRBD1
CDR3aa: CASSSKPGETQYF; CDR3nt: TGTGCCAGCAGCTCTAAGCCGGGAGAGACCCAGTACTTC; j_gene: TRBJ2-5; abundance: once; v_gene: TRBV5-6; d_gene: -
CDR3aa: CASSLGGVGTEAFF; CDR3nt: TGTGCCAGCAGCTTAGGGGGTGTAGGCACTGAAGCTTTCTTT; j_gene: TRBJ1-1; abundance: -; v_gene: TRBV7-2; d_gene: -
CDR3aa: CASRTGALGTNTEAFF; CDR3nt: TGTGCCAGCAGGACGGGTGCGTTGGGCACGAACACTGAAGCTTTCTTT; j_gene: TRBJ1-1; abundance: -; v_gene: TRBV7-3; d_gene: -
CDR3aa: CSASPGARGKNIQYF; CDR3nt: TGCAGTGCTAGTCCCGGGGCGCGAGGGAAAAACATTCAGTACTTC; j_gene: TRBJ2-4; abundance: -; v_gene: TRBV20-1; d_gene: -
CDR3aa: CSASVGNEKLFF; CDR3nt: TGCAGTGCTAGTGTAGGGAATGAAAAACTGTTTTTT; j_gene: TRBJ1-4; abundance: -; v_gene: TRBV20-1; d_gene: -
CDR3aa: CASSDGEAQPQHF; CDR3nt: TGCGCCAGCAGTGACGGGGAGGCTCAGCCCCAGCATTTT; j_gene: TRBJ1-5; abundance: few; v_gene: TRBV10-2; d_gene: -
CDR3aa: CASSLDGTVNYEQYF; CDR3nt: TGCGCCAGCAGCTTGGACGGGACAGTTAACTACGAGCAGTACTTC; j_gene: TRBJ2-7; abundance: -; v_gene: TRBV5-1; d_gene: TRBD1
CDR3aa: CASSPVGNYGYTF; CDR3nt: TGTGCCAGCAGCCCTGTGGGAAACTATGGCTACACCTTC; j_gene: TRBJ1-2; abundance: -; v_gene: TRBV28; d_gene: -
CDR3aa: CASSSRTTGANVLTF; CDR3nt: TGTGCCAGCAGCTCCCGGACAACTGGGGCCAACGTCCTGACTTTC; j_gene: TRBJ2-6; abundance: -; v_gene: TRBV9; d_gene: -
CDR3aa: CASSLGGVSLETQYF; CDR3nt: TGTGCCAGCAGCTTAGGGGGTGTCAGTTTGGAGACCCAGTACTTC; j_gene: TRBJ2-5; abundance: -; v_gene: TRBV7-9; d_gene: -